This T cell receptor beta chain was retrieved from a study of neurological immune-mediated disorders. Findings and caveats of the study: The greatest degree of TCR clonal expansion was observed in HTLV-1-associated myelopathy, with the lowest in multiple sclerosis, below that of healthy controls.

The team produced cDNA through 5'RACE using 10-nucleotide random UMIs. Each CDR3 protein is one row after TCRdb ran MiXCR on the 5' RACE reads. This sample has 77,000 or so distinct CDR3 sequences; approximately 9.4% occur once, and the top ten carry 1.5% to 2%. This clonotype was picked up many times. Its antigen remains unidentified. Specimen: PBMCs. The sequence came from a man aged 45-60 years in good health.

CDR3 nucleotide sequence: TGCAGTGCAAGAAAGGAGGGCAGGGGGTTCGCCGGGGAGCTGTTTTTT. It codes for CSARKEGRGFAGELFF. The chain employs TRBV20-1 and TRBJ2-2; TRBD1 is a possible D gene (7 bases). V was pared by 6 bases and J by 6 bases, with 23 bases between. Germline CDR1 reads DFQATT; CDR2 reads SNEGSKA (reference sequence). This CDR3 comprises 16 residues.